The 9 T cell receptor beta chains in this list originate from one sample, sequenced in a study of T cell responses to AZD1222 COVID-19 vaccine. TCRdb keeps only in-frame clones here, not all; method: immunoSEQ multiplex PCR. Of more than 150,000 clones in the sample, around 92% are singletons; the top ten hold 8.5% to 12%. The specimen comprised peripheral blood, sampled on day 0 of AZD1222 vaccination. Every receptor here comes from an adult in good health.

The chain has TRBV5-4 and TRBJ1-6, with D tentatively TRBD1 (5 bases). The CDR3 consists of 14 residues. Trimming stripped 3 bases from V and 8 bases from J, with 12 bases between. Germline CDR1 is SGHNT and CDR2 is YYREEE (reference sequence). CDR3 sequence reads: CASSSNRGDSPLHF. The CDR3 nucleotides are TGTGCCAGCAGCTCCAATCGGGGGGATTCACCCCTCCACTTT.

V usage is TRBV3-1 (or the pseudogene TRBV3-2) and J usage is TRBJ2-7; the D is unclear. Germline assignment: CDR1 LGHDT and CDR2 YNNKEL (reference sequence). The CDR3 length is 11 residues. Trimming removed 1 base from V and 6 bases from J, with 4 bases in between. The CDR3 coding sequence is TGTGCCAGCAGCCAAGGGGCCGAGCAGTACTTC. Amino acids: CASSQGAEQYF.

The chain's CDR3 is CASSQVPGGGNTIYF. DNA for the CDR3: TGTGCCAGCAGCCAAGTACCAGGGGGAGGAAACACCATATATTTT. This rearrangement joins TRBV3-1 (or the pseudogene TRBV3-2) to TRBJ1-3; 7 nucleotides align to TRBD1. Germline-derived CDR1 and CDR2 are LGHDT and YNNKEL (reference sequence). CDR3 length equals 15 residues. V dropped 1 base and J dropped 4; count of bases not matched to a gene: 4.

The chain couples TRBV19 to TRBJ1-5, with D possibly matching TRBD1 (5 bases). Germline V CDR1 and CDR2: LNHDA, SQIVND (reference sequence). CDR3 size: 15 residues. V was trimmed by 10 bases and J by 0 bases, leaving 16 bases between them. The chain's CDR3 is CATKGVSYSNQPQHF. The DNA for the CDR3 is TGTGCCACCAAAGGGGTCAGTTATAGCAATCAGCCCCAGCATTTT.

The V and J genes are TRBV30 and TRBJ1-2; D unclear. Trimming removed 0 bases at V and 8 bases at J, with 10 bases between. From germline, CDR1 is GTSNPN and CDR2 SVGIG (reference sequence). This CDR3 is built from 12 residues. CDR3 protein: CAWSVRGRGYTF. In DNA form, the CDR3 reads TGTGCCTGGAGTGTACGAGGGCGCGGCTACACCTTC.

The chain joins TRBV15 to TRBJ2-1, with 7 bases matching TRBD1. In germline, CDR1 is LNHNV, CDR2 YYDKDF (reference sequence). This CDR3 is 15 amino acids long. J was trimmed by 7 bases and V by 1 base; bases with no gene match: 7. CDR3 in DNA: TGTGCCACCAGCAGAGCAAGGGACAGACCGAATGAGCAGTTCTTC. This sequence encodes CATSRARDRPNEQFF.

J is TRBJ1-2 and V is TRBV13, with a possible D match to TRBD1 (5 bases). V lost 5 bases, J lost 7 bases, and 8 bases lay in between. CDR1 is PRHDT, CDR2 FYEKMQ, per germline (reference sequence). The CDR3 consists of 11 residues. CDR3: CASSIGGGYTF. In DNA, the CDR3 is TGTGCCAGCAGCATCGGGGGTGGCTACACCTTC.

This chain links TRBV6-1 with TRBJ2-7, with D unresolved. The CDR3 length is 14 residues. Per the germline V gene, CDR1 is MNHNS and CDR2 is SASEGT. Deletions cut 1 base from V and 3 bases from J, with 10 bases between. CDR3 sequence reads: CASSEGPSLYEQYV. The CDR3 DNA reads TGTGCCAGCAGTGAAGGCCCCTCCCTCTACGAGCAGTACGTC.

The chain's CDR3 is CASSIISRETQYF. CDR3 nucleotide sequence: TGTGCCAGTAGTATAATTAGCAGGGAGACCCAGTACTTC. The chain uses TRBV19 and TRBJ2-5; D is unresolved. This CDR3 is 13 amino acids long. Germline V lookup: CDR1 LNHDA, CDR2 SQIVND (reference sequence). The ends were cut back, 2 bases at V and 5 bases at J, with 9 bases in the middle.